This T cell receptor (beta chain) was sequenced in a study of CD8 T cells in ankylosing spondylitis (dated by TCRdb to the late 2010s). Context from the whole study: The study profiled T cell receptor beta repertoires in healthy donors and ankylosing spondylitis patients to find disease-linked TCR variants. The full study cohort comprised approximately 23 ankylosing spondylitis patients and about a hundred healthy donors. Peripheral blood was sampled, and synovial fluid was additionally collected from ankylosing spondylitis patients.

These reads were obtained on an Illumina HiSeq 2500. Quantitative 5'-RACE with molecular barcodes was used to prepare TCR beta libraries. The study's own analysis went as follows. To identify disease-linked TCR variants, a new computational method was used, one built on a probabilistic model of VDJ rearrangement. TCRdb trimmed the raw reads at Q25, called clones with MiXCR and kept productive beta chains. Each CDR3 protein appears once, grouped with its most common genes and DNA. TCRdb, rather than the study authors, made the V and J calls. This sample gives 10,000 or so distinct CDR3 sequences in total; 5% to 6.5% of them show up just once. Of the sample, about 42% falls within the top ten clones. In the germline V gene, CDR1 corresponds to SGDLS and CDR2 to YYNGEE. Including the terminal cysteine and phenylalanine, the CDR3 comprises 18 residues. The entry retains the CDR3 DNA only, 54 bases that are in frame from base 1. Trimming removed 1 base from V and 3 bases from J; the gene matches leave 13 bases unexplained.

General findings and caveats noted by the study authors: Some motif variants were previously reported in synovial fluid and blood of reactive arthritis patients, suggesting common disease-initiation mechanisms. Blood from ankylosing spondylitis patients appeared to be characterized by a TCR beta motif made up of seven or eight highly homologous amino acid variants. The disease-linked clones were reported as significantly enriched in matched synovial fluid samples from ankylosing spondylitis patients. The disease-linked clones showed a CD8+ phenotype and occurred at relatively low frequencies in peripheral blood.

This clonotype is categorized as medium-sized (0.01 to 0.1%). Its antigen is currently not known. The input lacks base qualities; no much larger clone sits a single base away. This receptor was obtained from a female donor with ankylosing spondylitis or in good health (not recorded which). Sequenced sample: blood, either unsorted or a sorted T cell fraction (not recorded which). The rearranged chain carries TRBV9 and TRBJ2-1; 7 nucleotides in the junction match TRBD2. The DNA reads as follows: TGTGCCAGCAGCGTACGGCTAGCGGATACCATGATCTACAATGAGCAGTTCTTC. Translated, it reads CASSVRLADTMIYNEQFF.